These 17 T cell receptor beta chains originate from one sample sequenced in a study of T cell repertoires in cytomegalovirus infection. TCRdb re-derived calls from the reads in MiXCR, one entry per CDR3 protein. The sample shows roughly 200,000 distinct CDR3 sequences, 17% of them seen only once. Sequencing was done on a sample of CD8+ T cells from PBMCs. These receptors were collected from a human donor in good health (CMV status not recorded). Some clones in this sample may be carry-over from other donors' samples.

The J gene is TRBJ1-1, the V gene TRBV29-1; D is possibly TRBD1 (6 bases). The V and J ends lost 0 bases and 2 bases respectively, with 10 bases between them. Germline lookup yields CDR1 SQVTM and CDR2 ANQGSEA. This CDR3 contains 14 residues. This CDR3 is CSVEDLQGNTEAFF. In DNA, the CDR3 is TGCAGCGTTGAAGATCTACAGGGAAACACTGAAGCTTTCTTT.

The chain combines TRBV6-5 with TRBJ2-5; the match to TRBD1 covers 9 bases. Losses at the gene ends were 2 bases for V and 7 bases for J; bases not matched to a gene: 5. Germline CDR1 MNHEY, CDR2 SVGAGI. The CDR3 runs 14 residues. The CDR3 DNA sequence: TGTGCCAGCAGTTACCGGGACAGGGATCGGACCCAGTACTTC. Protein product: CASSYRDRDRTQYF.

The sample holds many counts of this clonotype. This chain links TRBV6-5 with TRBJ2-5; TRBD1 might be the D (5 bases). Germline CDR1 and CDR2: MNHEY and SVGAGI. The CDR3 is 14 amino acids. The V and J ends lost 2 bases and 5 bases respectively, with 12 bases between them. CDR3 in amino acids: CASSYQGPAETQYF. The CDR3 DNA reads as TGTGCCAGCAGTTACCAGGGCCCTGCGGAGACCCAGTACTTC.

V usage is TRBV6-6 and J usage is TRBJ2-3; D not resolved. The CDR3 runs to 12 residues. Germline V gene data show CDR1 as MNHNY and CDR2 as SVGAGI (reference sequence). The CDR3: CDTLILPDTQYF. CDR3 DNA: TGTGACACCCTTATACTGCCAGATACGCAGTATTTT.

This clonotype was observed a few times. V gene TRBV20-1 combines with J gene TRBJ1-6; no firm D call. Germline lookup yields CDR1 DFQATT and CDR2 SNEGSKA (reference sequence). V lost 0 bases and J lost 6, with 12 bases in between. The CDR3 totals 15 residues. The CDR3 coding sequence is TGCAGTGCTAGAGATACTCTAGCCCCTAATTCACCCCTCCACTTT. Protein sequence: CSARDTLAPNSPLHF.

This CDR3 is CASSLALGDNEQFF. CDR3 coding DNA: TGTGCCAGCAGCTTAGCCCTAGGGGACAATGAGCAGTTCTTC. The chain couples TRBV7-2 to TRBJ2-1, with TRBD1 as a possible D gene (5 bases). CDR1 SGHTA and CDR2 FQGNSA come from the germline V gene. V lost 0 bases and J 5 bases, leaving 8 bases between the germline ends. The CDR3 spans 14 residues.

This chain connects TRBV25-1 to TRBJ2-7; D unclear. V lost 3 bases and J 3 bases, leaving 9 bases between the germline ends. CDR1 is MGHDK, CDR2 SYGVNS, per germline. The CDR3 loop spans 13 amino acids. Here the CDR3 reads CASSEDGFYEQYF. The CDR3 DNA sequence: TGTGCCAGCAGTGAGGACGGATTCTACGAGCAGTACTTC.

The gene calls are TRBV7-9 and TRBJ2-3; TRBD1 matches 11 bases. The CDR3 totals 16 residues. Germline lookup yields CDR1 SEHNR and CDR2 FQNEAQ (reference sequence). With V trimmed by 4 bases and J by 2 bases, 5 bases remained unmatched. The CDR3 sequence is CASSSRTGGNTDTQYF. The CDR3 coding sequence is TGTGCCAGCAGCTCGCGGACAGGGGGCAACACAGATACGCAGTATTTT.

V usage is TRBV7-8 and J usage is TRBJ2-5, with TRBD2 identical over 11 bases. Per the germline V gene, CDR1 is SGHVS and CDR2 is FQNEAQ. The CDR3 is 16 residues long. The J segment lost 5 bases and the V segment lost 5 bases, leaving 10 bases of the junction unmatched. CDR3 in amino acids: CASSTASGGPMETQYF. CDR3 nucleotide sequence: TGTGCCAGCAGCACGGCTAGCGGGGGGCCTATGGAGACCCAGTACTTC.

The CDR3 DNA is TGTGCCAGCAGTTTACGACAGGGGGGGGGCACAGATACGCAGTATTTT. Amino acids: CASSLRQGGGTDTQYF. The chain joins TRBV27 to TRBJ2-3, with 9 bases that match TRBD1. CDR1 is MNHEY, CDR2 SMNVEV, per germline (reference sequence). V shed 2 bases and J 1 base; nucleotides not matched to a gene: 4. This CDR3 is built from 16 residues.

This clonotype was counted between two and nine times. The rearrangement links TRBV7-9 to TRBJ2-1; maybe TRBD2 (5 bases). V was pared by 0 bases and J by 10 bases, with 16 bases between. Per the germline V gene, CDR1 is SEHNR and CDR2 is FQNEAQ (reference sequence). This CDR3 is built from 15 residues. For the CDR3, the DNA is TGTGCCAGCAGCTTAGCATCGGGCCCACCGGGGGAGCAGTTCTTC. Protein sequence: CASSLASGPPGEQFF.

The table lists this clonotype with a few counts. V is TRBV12-3 or TRBV12-4 and J is TRBJ1-2, with a tentative D call TRBD1 (5 bases). This CDR3 contains 13 residues. The V end lost 5 bases, the J end lost 5 bases, and 12 bases lay between the germline ends. In DNA form, the CDR3 reads TGTGCCAGCAGTGGAGACAGATTTTATGGCTACACCTTC. Amino acid sequence: CASSGDRFYGYTF.

This CDR3 reads CASSPLVTLEAFF. DNA of the CDR3: TGTGCCAGCAGCCCTCTTGTGACCCTCGAAGCTTTCTTT. V gene TRBV7-2 combines with J gene TRBJ1-1; D gene ambiguous. This CDR3 region has 13 residues. Trimming stripped 5 bases from V and 8 bases from J, with 15 bases between. Germline V gives CDR1 SGHTA, CDR2 FQGNSA.

This clonotype turned up a few times. V is TRBV28 and J is TRBJ1-5, with a tentative D call TRBD1 (6 bases). Germline CDR1 is MDHEN and CDR2 is SYDVKM. Trimming removed 0 bases at V and 7 bases at J, with 10 bases between. The CDR3 consists of 14 residues. The CDR3 bases are TGTGCCAGCAGTTTATGGGTGGGGGCACAGCCCCAGCATTTT. It encodes CASSLWVGAQPQHF.

This clonotype was counted between two and nine times. The chain joins TRBV7-8 to TRBJ1-2; TRBD1 is a possible D gene (5 bases). Germline V gene data show CDR1 as SGHVS and CDR2 as FQNEAQ. Between the trimmed V and J ends, which lost 4 bases and 6 bases, there was a span of 12 bases. The CDR3 is 13 amino acids. CDR3 amino acids: CASSSGGGDGYTF. Here the CDR3 DNA reads TGTGCCAGCAGCTCGGGCGGGGGGGATGGCTACACCTTC.

This sequence joins TRBV9 and TRBJ2-1, with unresolved D. V dropped 0 bases and J dropped 6 bases, with 4 bases sitting between them. The CDR3 has 12 amino acids. CDR1 and CDR2 (germline): SGDLS, YYNGEE. CDR3 in DNA: TGTGCCAGCAGCGTAGGACTCAATGAGCAGTTCTTC. Protein product: CASSVGLNEQFF.

Only a few counts were recorded for this clonotype. The rearrangement joins TRBV7-9 to TRBJ2-7; D is perhaps TRBD1 or TRBD2 (6 bases each). This CDR3 is built from 14 residues. Germline loops: CDR1 SEHNR, CDR2 FQNEAQ (reference sequence). Trimming shortened V by 0 bases and J by 7 bases, and 13 bases separated the two germline ends. The CDR3 spells CASSLAGGRGEQYF. DNA for the CDR3: TGTGCCAGCAGCTTAGCGGGGGGCAGAGGGGAGCAGTACTTC.